Shown below are 8 T cell receptor beta chains from a single sample sequenced in a study of beta chain features in type 1 diabetes. All of the isolated RNA was reverse transcribed, so expressed TCRB transcripts were sequenced. The method was immunoSEQ multiplex PCR; TCRdb's version includes in-frame clones alone and lacks a portion of them. In the table there are roughly 730,000 clones, 13% of which are singletons. The antigens for these receptors are not known. Points from the study as a whole: Moderate yet significant TCRB CDR3 shortening was seen in Type 1 diabetes patients in all four CD4+ subsets.

The sequencing input was naive CD4+ T cells from blood. These receptor sequences come from a man aged 18 to 29 with type 1 diabetes.

This chain links TRBV30 with TRBJ1-2; D ambiguous. Trimming took 4 bases from V and 5 from J, leaving 17 bases between them. This CDR3 spans 14 amino acids. The germline gives CDR1 GTSNPN, CDR2 SVGIG (reference sequence). The CDR3 region has the DNA TGTGCCTGGAATCACCCACAGAGGAATTATGGCTACACCTTC. It encodes CAWNHPQRNYGYTF. The full variable domain, its missing parts supplied by reference TRBV30 and TRBJ1-2, is SQTIHQWPATLVQPVGSPLSLECTVEGTSNPNLYWYRQAAGRGLQLLFYSVGIGQISSEVPQNLSASRPQDRQFILSSKKLLLSDSGFYLCAWNHPQRNYGYTFGSGTRLTVV.

The CDR3 loop reads CASSIGDRDNSPLHF. The CDR3 DNA is TGTGCCAGTAGTATCGGGGACAGGGACAATTCACCCCTCCACTTT. V gene TRBV19 combines with J gene TRBJ1-6; TRBD1 agrees at 9 bases. V dropped 3 bases and J dropped 7; count of bases not matched to a gene: 4. The CDR3 has 15 residues. Germline V gene sequence: CDR1 LNHDA, CDR2 SQIVND (reference sequence).

J is TRBJ2-5 and V is TRBV30, with a possible D match to TRBD1 (5 bases). V shed 2 bases and J shed 2 bases, with 9 bases lying between them. The CDR3 is 13 residues long. Germline CDR1 GTSNPN, CDR2 SVGIG (reference sequence). In nucleotides, the CDR3 is TGTGCCTGGAGTACAGGACATCAAGAGACCCAGTACTTC. Protein product: CAWSTGHQETQYF.

J is TRBJ1-3 and V is TRBV10-3, with 7 bases that match TRBD1. The ends lost 6 bases at V and 2 bases at J; junction bases unmatched: 4. Germline V gives CDR1 ENHRY, CDR2 SYGVKD. The CDR3 runs 14 residues. The CDR3 region has the DNA TGTGCCATCAGACAGGGGCGCGCTGGAAACACCATATATTTT. Protein: CAIRQGRAGNTIYF.

This clone was picked up a small number of times. The chain employs TRBV9 and TRBJ2-5, with D possibly TRBD1 on 6 matching bases. The CDR3 spans 15 residues. Trimming shortened V by 2 bases and J by 5 bases, and 16 bases separated the two germline ends. Germline CDR1 and CDR2: SGDLS and YYNGEE. The CDR3 loop is CASSVLGTTGETQYF. The CDR3 DNA reads TGTGCCAGCAGCGTCCTAGGGACAACTGGGGAGACCCAGTACTTC.

The chain uses TRBV30 and TRBJ2-7, with D hard to call. CDR3 length equals 11 residues. Looked up from germline, CDR1 is GTSNPN and CDR2 is SVGIG (reference sequence). Trimming cost V 1 base and J 5 bases, with 6 bases left between them. The CDR3 loop is CAWSGSHEQYF. Written as DNA, the CDR3 is TGTGCCTGGAGTGGGAGCCACGAGCAGTACTTC.

This clone was found once. The gene calls are TRBV30 and TRBJ1-5, with 9 bases matching TRBD1. CDR1 and CDR2 from the germline V gene are GTSNPN and SVGIG (reference sequence). V lost 4 bases, J lost 4 bases, and 5 bases stayed unmatched. The CDR3 spans 14 residues. The CDR3 spells CAWTQGAGNQPQHF. CDR3 sequence (DNA): TGTGCCTGGACACAGGGGGCCGGGAATCAGCCCCAGCATTTT. Full variable domain (rest looked up from reference TRBV30 and TRBJ1-5): SQTIHQWPATLVQPVGSPLSLECTVEGTSNPNLYWYRQAAGRGLQLLFYSVGIGQISSEVPQNLSASRPQDRQFILSSKKLLLSDSGFYLCAWTQGAGNQPQHFGDGTRLSIL.

This clone was detected a few times. Other nucleotide sequences in the sample specify the same CDR3. The chain has TRBV9 and TRBJ2-5; D may be TRBD2 (5 bases). Germline CDR1 and CDR2: SGDLS and YYNGEE. Trimming pared 0 bases from V and 1 base from J, leaving 10 bases between. The CDR3 consists of 15 residues. CDR3: CASSVGGLAQETQYF. CDR3 DNA: TGTGCCAGCAGCGTAGGAGGACTTGCCCAAGAGACCCAGTACTTC. Using reference TRBV9 and TRBJ2-5 for the parts outside the CDR3, the full variable domain is DSGVTQTPKHLITATGQRVTLRCSPRSGDLSVYWYQQSLDQGLQFLIQYYNGEERAKGNILERFSAQQFPDLHSELNLSSLELGDSALYFCASSVGGLAQETQYFGPGTRLLVL.